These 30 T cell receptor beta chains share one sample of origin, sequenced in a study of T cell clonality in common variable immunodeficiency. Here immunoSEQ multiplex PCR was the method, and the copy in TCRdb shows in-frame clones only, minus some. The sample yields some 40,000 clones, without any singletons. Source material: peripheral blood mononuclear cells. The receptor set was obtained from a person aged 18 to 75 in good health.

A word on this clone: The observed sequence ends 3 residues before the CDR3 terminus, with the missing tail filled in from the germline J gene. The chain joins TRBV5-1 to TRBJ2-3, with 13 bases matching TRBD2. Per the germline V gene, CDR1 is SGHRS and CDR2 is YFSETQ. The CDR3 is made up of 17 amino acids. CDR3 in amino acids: CASSFSGLAGAQETQYF. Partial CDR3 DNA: TGCGCCAGCAGCTTCTCCGGACTAGCGGGAGCCCAAGAGACG. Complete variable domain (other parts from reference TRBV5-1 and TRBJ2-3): KAGVTQTPRYLIKTRGQQVTLSCSPISGHRSVSWYQQTPGQGLQFLFEYFSETQRNKGNFPGRFSGRQFSNSRSEMNVSTLELGDSALYLCASSFSGLAGAQETQYFGPGTRLTVL.

CDR3 protein: CASAGGYEAFF. Incomplete CDR3 DNA: TGTGCCAGCGCGGGGGGGTACGAG. The chain combines TRBV7-9 with TRBJ1-1; weak D call: TRBD1 (5 bases). With the read ending 3 residues before the CDR3 end, the germline J gene is used to fill in that end. The V gene's germline CDR1 is SEHNR and CDR2 FQNEAQ (reference sequence). There are 11 residues in the CDR3.

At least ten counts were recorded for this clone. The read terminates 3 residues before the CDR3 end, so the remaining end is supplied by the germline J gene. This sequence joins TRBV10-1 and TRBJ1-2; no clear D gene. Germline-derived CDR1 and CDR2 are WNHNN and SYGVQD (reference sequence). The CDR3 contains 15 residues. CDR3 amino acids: CASSDLKTSPRGYTF. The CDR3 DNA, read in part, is TGCGCCAGCAGTGACCTCAAGACTAGTCCACGCGGC.

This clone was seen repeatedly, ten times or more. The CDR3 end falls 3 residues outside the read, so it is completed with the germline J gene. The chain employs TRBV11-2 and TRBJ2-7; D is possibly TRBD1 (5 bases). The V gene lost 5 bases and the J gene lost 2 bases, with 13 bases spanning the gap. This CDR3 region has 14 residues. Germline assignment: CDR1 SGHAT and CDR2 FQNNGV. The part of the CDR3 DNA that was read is TGTGCCAGCAGCATCCTTGACAGACCCTACGAG. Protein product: CASSILDRPYE. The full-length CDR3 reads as CASSILDRPYEQYF. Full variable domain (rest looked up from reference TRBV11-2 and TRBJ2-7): EAGVAQSPRYKIIEKRQSVAFWCNPISGHATLYWYQQILGQGPKLLIQFQNNGVVDDSQLPKDRFSAERLKGVDSTLKIQPAKLEDSAVYLCASSILDRPYEQYFGPGTRLTVT.

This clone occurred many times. The CDR3 bases that were read are TGTGCCAGCAGCTTAAGGGCAGGGTCTAATGAAAAA. Protein product: CASSLRAGSNEK. The full CDR3 sequence reads CASSLRAGSNEKLFF. V gene TRBV7-9 combines with J gene TRBJ1-4, with a weak D call TRBD1 (5 bases). The read ends 3 residues before the CDR3 terminus; that terminus is restored from the germline J gene. The CDR3 runs to 15 residues. Per the germline V gene, CDR1 is SEHNR and CDR2 is FQNEAQ (reference sequence). V dropped 2 bases and J dropped 3 bases, with 10 bases sitting between them.

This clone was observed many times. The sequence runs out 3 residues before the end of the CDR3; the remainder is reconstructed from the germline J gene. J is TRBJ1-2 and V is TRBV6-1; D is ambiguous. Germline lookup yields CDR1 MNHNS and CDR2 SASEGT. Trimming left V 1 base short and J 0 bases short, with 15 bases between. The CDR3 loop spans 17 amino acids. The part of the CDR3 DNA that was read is TGTGCCAGCAGTGAAGGGACTCCGGTTGGAGCTAACTATGGC. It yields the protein CASSEGTPVGANYG. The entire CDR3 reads CASSEGTPVGANYGYTF.

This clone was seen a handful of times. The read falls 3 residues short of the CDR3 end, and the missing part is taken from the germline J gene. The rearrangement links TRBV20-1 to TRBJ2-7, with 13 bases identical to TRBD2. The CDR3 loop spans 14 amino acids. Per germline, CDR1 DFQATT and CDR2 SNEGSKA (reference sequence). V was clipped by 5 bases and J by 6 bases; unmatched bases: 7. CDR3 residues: CSAGATSGRIEQYF. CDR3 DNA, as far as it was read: TGCAGTGCTGGGGCGACTAGCGGGAGGATCGAG.

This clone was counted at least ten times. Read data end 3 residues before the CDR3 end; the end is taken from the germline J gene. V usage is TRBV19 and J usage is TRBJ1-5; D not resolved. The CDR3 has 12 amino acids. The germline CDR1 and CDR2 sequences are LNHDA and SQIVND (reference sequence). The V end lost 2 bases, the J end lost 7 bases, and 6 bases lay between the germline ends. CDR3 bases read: TGTGCCAGTAGTATACTACGACAGCCC. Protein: CASSILRQP. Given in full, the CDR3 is CASSILRQPQHF.

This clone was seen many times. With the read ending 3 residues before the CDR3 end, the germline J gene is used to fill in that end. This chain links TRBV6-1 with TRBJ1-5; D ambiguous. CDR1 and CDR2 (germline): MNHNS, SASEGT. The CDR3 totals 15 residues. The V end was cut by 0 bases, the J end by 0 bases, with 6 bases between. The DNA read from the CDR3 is TGTGCCAGCAGTGAAGCGGGCTTTAGCAATCAGCCC. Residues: CASSEAGFSNQP. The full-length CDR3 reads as CASSEAGFSNQPQHF.

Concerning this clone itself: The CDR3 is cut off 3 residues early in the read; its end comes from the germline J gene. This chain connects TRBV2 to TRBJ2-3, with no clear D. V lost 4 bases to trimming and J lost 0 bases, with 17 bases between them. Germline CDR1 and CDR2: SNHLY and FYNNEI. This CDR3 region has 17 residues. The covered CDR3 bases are TGTGCCAGCAGTGGAGCTAGGGCGTTGCGTAGCACAGATACG. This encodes CASSGARALRSTDT. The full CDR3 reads CASSGARALRSTDTQYF.

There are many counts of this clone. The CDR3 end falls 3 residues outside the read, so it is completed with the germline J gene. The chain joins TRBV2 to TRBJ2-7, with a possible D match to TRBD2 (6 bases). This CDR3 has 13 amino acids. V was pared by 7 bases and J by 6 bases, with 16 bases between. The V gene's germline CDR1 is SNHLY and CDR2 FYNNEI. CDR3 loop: CASTHPRDGEQYF. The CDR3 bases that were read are TGTGCCAGCACCCACCCGCGGGATGGCGAG.

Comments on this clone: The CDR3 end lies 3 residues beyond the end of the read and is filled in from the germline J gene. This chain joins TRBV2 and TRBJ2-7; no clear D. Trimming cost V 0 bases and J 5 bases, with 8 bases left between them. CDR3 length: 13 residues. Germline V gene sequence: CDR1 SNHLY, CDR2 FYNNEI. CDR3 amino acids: CASSEAGPNEQYF. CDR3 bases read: TGTGCCAGCAGTGAAGCAGGCCCCAACGAG.

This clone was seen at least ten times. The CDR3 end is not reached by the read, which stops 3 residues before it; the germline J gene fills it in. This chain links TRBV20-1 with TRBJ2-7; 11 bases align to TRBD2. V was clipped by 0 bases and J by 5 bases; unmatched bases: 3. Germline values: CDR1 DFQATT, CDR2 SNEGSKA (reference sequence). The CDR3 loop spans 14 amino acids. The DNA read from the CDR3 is TGCAGTGCTAGAGATCAGACTAGCGGGAACGAG. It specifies CSARDQTSGNE. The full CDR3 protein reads CSARDQTSGNEQYF.

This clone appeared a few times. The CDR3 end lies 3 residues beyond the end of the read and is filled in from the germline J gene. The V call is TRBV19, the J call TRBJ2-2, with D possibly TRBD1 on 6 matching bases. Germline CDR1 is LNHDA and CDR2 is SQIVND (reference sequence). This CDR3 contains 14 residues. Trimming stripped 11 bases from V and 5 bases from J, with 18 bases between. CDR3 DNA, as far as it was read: TGTGCCTCTTTGGAGACAGGATGGACCGGGGAG. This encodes CASLETGWTGE. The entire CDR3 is CASLETGWTGELFF.

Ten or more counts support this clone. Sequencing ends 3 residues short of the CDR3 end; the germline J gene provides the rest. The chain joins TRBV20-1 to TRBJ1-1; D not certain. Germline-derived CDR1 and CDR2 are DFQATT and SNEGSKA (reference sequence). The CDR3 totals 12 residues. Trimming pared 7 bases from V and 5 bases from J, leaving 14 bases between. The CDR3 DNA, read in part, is TGCAGTGTGGCGAAATCAGGAACTGAA. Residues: CSVAKSGTE. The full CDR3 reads CSVAKSGTEAFF.

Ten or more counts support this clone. The chain's CDR3 is CASSPPGANTGELFF. The covered CDR3 bases are TGTGCCAGCTCACCACCTGGGGCTAACACCGGGGAG. This chain links TRBV18 with TRBJ2-2; TRBD1 might be the D (5 bases). The CDR3 extends 3 residues past the end of the read, so its final part is completed from the germline J gene. CDR3 length equals 15 residues. V lost 0 bases, J lost 2 bases, and 7 bases lay in between. Germline values: CDR1 KGHSH, CDR2 LQKENI.

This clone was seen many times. CDR3 bases read: TGTGCCAGCAGTGAAGAGCAGGGAAGCAATCAGCCC. It codes for CASSEEQGSNQP. The full-length CDR3 reads as CASSEEQGSNQPQHF. The chain links TRBV6-1 to TRBJ1-5; D is perhaps TRBD1 (5 bases). The read terminates 3 residues ahead of where the CDR3 ends, so the germline J gene completes it. This CDR3 has 15 amino acids. CDR1 MNHNS and CDR2 SASEGT come from the germline V gene. V was trimmed by 1 base and J by 1 base, leaving 8 bases between them.

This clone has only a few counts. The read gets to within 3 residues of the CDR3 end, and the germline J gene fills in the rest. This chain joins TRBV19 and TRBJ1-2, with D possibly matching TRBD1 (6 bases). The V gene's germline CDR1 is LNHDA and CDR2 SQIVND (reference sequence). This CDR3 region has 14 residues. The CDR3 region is CASSIAGGTDTYTF. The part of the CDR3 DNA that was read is TGTGCCAGTAGTATAGCGGGGGGCACAGATACC.

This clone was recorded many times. The part of the CDR3 DNA that was read is TGCGCCAGCAGCTTGGGAGGGGGGGGCACAGATACG. It yields the protein CASSLGGGGTDT. The whole CDR3 region reads CASSLGGGGTDTQYF. The chain uses TRBV5-1 and TRBJ2-3; D is possibly TRBD2 (7 bases). The read terminates 3 residues ahead of where the CDR3 ends, so the germline J gene completes it. CDR3 length equals 15 residues. The germline V and J ends were trimmed by 0 bases and 1 base, with 9 bases remaining between them. In germline, CDR1 is SGHRS, CDR2 YFSETQ.

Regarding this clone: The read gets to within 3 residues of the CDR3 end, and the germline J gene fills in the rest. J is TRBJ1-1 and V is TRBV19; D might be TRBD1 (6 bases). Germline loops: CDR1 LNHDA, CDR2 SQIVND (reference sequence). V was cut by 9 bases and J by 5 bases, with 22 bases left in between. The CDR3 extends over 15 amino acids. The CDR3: CASFKSGARTTEAFF. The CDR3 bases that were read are TGTGCCAGCTTTAAGTCAGGGGCACGAACGACTGAA. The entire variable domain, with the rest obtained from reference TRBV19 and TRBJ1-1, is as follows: DGGITQSPKYLFRKEGQNVTLSCEQNLNHDAMYWYRQDPGQGLRLIYYSQIVNDFQKGDIAEGYSVSREKKESFPLTVTSAQKNPTAFYLCASFKSGARTTEAFFGQGTRLTVV.

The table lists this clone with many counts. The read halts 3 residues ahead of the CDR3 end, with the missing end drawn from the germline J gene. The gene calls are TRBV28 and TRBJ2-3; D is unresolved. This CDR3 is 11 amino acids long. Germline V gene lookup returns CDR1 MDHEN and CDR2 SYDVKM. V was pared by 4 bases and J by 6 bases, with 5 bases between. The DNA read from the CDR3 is TGTGCCAGCAGTTACTTTGATACG. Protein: CASSYFDT. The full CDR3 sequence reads CASSYFDTQYF.

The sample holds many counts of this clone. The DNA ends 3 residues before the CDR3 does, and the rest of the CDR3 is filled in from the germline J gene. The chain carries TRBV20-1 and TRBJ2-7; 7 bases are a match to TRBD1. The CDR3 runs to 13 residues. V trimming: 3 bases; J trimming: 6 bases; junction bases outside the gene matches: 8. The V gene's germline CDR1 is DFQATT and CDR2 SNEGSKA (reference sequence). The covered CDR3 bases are TGCAGTGCTAGCCAACCTTCAGGGGGCGAG. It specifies CSASQPSGGE. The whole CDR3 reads CSASQPSGGEQYF.

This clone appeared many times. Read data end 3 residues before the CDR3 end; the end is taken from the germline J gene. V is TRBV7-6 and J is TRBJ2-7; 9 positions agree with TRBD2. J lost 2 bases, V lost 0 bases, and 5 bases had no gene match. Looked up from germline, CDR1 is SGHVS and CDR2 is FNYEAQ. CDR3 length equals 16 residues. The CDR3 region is CASSLALAGSPYEQYF. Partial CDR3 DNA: TGTGCCAGCAGCTTAGCTCTAGCGGGAAGCCCCTACGAG.

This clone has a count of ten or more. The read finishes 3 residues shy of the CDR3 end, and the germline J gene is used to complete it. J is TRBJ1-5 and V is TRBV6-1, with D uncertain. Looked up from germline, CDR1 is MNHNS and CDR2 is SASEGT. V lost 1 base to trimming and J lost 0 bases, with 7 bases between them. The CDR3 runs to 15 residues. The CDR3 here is CASSEDRRSNQPQHF. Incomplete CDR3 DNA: TGTGCCAGCAGTGAAGACAGACGTAGCAATCAGCCC.

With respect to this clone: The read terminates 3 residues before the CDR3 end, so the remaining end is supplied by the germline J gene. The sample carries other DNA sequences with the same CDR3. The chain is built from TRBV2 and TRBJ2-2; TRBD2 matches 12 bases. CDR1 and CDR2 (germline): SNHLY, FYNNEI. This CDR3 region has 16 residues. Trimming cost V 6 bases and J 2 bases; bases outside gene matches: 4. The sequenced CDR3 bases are TGTGCCAGCAGGACTAGCGGGGGTCCTAACACCGGGGAG. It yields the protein CASRTSGGPNTGE. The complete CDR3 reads CASRTSGGPNTGELFF.

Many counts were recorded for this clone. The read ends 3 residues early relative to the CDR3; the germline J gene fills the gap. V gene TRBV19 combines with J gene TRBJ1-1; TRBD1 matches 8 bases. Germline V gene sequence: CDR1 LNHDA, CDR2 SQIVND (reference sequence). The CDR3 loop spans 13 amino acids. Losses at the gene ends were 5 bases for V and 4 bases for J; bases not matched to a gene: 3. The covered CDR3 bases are TGTGCCAGTAGTTCGGACAGGGTCACTGAA. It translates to CASSSDRVTE. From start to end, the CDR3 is CASSSDRVTEAFF.

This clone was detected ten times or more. CDR3 region: CASSLRVSGPTNEQFF. Incomplete CDR3 DNA: TGCGCCAGCAGCTTGCGCGTCTCAGGGCCCACAAATGAG. The chain combines TRBV5-1 with TRBJ2-1; D possibly corresponds to TRBD1 (5 bases). Coverage ceases 3 residues before the CDR3 finishes, and the germline J gene fills in the end. Germline lookup yields CDR1 SGHRS and CDR2 YFSETQ. Trimming removed 1 base at V and 7 bases at J, with 18 bases between. The CDR3 spans 16 residues.

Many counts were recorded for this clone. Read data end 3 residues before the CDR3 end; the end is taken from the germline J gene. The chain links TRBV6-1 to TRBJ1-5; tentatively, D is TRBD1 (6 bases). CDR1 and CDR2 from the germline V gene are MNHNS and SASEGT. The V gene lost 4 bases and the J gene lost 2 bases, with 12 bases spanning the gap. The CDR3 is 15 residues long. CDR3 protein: CASSGGGAGNQPQHF. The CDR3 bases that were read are TGTGCCAGCAGTGGGGGGGGCGCGGGCAATCAGCCC.

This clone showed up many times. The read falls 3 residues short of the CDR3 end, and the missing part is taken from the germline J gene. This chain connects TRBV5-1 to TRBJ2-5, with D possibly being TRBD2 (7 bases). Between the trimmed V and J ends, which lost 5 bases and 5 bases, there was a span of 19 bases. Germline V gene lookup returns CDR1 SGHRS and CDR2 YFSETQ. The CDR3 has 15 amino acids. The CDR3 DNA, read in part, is TGCGCCAGCAGTCCGGACCGGGGGGCCCTGGAGACC. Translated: CASSPDRGALET. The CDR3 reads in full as CASSPDRGALETQYF.

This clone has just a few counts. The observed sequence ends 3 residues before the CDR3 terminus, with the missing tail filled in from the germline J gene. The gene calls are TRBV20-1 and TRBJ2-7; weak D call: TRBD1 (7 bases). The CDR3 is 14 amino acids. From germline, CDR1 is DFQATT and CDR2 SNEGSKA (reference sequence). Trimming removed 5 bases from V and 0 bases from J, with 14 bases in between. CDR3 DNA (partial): TGCAGTGCTCGCGGGACAGCGTCCTCCTACGAG. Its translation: CSARGTASSYE. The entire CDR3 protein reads CSARGTASSYEQYF.